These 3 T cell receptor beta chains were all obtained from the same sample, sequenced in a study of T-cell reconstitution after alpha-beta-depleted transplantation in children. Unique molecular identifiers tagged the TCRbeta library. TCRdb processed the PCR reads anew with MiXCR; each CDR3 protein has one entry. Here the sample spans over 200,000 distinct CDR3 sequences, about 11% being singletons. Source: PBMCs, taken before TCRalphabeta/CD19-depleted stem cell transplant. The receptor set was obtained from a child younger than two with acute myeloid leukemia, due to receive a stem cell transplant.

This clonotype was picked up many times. The CDR3 is CASSLDVSQETQYF. CDR3 nucleotides: TGTGCCAGCAGCTTGGACGTCAGCCAAGAGACCCAGTACTTC. The chain couples TRBV5-8 to TRBJ2-5; D unresolved. The V gene's germline CDR1 is SGHTS and CDR2 YDEGEE. This CDR3 contains 14 residues. V was shortened by 0 bases and J by 1 base, with 7 bases between the two germline ends.

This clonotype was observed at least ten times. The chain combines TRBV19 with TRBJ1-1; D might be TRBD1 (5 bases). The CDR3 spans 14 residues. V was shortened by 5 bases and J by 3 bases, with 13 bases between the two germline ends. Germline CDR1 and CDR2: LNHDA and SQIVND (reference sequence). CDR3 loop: CASSSQGVDTEAFF. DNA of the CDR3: TGTGCCAGTAGTTCCCAGGGTGTAGACACTGAAGCTTTCTTT.

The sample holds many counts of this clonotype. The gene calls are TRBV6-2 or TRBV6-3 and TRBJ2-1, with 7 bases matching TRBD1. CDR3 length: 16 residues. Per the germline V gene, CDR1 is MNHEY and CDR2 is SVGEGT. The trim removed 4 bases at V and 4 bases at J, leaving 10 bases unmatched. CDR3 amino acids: CASSSPTGSSYNEQFF. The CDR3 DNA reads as TGTGCCAGCAGTTCTCCGACAGGGAGCAGTTACAATGAGCAGTTCTTC.